The clone carrying this T cell receptor beta chain has a handful of counts. Its antigen remains unknown. The V end was cut by 3 bases, the J end by 6 bases, with 15 bases between. The CDR3 consists of 15 residues. CDR1 SGHTA and CDR2 FQGNSA come from the germline V gene. RNA extraction was followed by reverse transcription into cDNA, which acted as the sequencing template. Profiling relied on immunoSEQ multiplex PCR, and the TCRdb table lists in-frame clones only, not all of them. Seen here are 130,000 to 150,000 clones, roughly 50% observed once, and the top ten hold less than 8%. These data belong to a study of CD8+ T cells in alopecia areata. The study's findings and limits: It was lesional scalp, especially alopecia totalis/universalis, that showed higher clonality than normal scalp.

The clonotype originates from a human donor with alopecia areata. The sequencing sample was made of CD4+ T cells sorted from blood. The chain uses TRBV7-2 and TRBJ2-1; TRBD2 might be the D (6 bases). The CDR3 reads CASSFSSGLFNEQFF. CDR3 sequence (DNA): TGTGCCAGCAGCTTCTCTTCGGGACTTTTCAATGAGCAGTTCTTC.